The next 25 T cell receptor beta chains were all read from a single sample in a study of blood T cells in healthy people across ages. With a J-beta primer mix and a sample-barcoded 5' primer, a second PCR ran roughly 6 to 11 cycles. TCRdb used MiXCR to reprocess the 5' RACE reads, holding one entry per CDR3 protein. The sample includes some 1.4 million distinct CDR3 sequences, 35% to 45% of them seen just once. The source material was blood. Source of these receptors: a woman aged 18-30 years in good health.

The rearrangement joins TRBV14 to TRBJ2-3; 12 bases match TRBD1. The ends lost 0 bases at V and 4 bases at J; junction bases unmatched: 11. The CDR3 consists of 19 residues. In germline, CDR1 is SGHDN, CDR2 FVKESK. This CDR3 is CASSQEGQGAFPGADTQYF. The CDR3 bases are TGTGCCAGCAGCCAAGAGGGACAGGGGGCCTTCCCGGGGGCAGATACGCAGTATTTT.

This clonotype came up a few times. V is TRBV25-1 and J is TRBJ2-6; 8 nucleotides agree with TRBD1. Germline values: CDR1 MGHDK, CDR2 SYGVNS. The junction had 12 bases not matched to a gene; V was cut back by 10 bases and J by 1 base. The CDR3 covers 17 residues. The CDR3 bases are TGTGCCACCCTGGAGACCAGGGGGCTATCTGGGGCCAACGTCCTGACTTTC. As protein: CATLETRGLSGANVLTF.

V is TRBV18 and J is TRBJ2-7; weak D call: TRBD1 (5 bases). CDR3 length equals 12 residues. Between the trimmed V and J ends, which lost 3 bases and 7 bases, there was a span of 10 bases. Germline values: CDR1 KGHSH, CDR2 LQKENI. CDR3 sequence reads: CASSPAGREQYF. CDR3 in DNA: TGTGCCAGCTCACCGGCAGGGCGGGAGCAGTACTTC.

This sequence joins TRBV12-3 or TRBV12-4 and TRBJ2-3, with D perhaps TRBD2 (6 bases). V lost 8 bases and J lost 0, with 18 bases in between. This CDR3 contains 16 residues. The CDR3 bases are TGTGCCAGCGGACGAACCGGGGGACCTAGCACAGATACGCAGTATTTT. It yields the protein CASGRTGGPSTDTQYF.

This clonotype has just a few counts. The rearrangement links TRBV7-2 to TRBJ2-7; D perhaps matches TRBD2 (6 bases). From germline, CDR1 is SGHTA and CDR2 FQGNSA. V dropped 5 bases and J dropped 3 bases, with 14 bases sitting between them. This CDR3 has 14 amino acids. Here the CDR3 reads CASSLGGLIYEQYF. CDR3 nucleotides: TGTGCCAGCAGCCTCGGGGGTCTGATCTACGAGCAGTACTTC.

This chain uses TRBV5-1 with TRBJ2-7, with D maybe TRBD1 (5 bases). In germline, CDR1 is SGHRS, CDR2 YFSETQ. The CDR3 runs 13 residues. V lost 2 bases and J lost 3, with 9 bases in between. CDR3 amino acids: CASSFLDSYEQYF. The DNA for the CDR3 is TGCGCCAGCAGCTTCCTCGACAGCTACGAGCAGTACTTC.

This clonotype appeared a single time. This sequence joins TRBV7-9 and TRBJ1-1, with 8 bases identical to TRBD1. V shed 1 base, J shed 4 bases, and the junction held 2 bases outside the gene matches. The CDR3 contains 14 residues. The germline gives CDR1 SEHNR, CDR2 FQNEAQ (reference sequence). The CDR3 nucleotides read TGTGCCAGCAGCTTAGGGACAGGGTTCACTGAAGCTTTCTTT. It yields the protein CASSLGTGFTEAFF.

The chain recombines TRBV6-5 with TRBJ2-1; D call uncertain. V dropped 2 bases and J dropped 8 bases, with 10 bases sitting between them. The CDR3 contains 13 residues. CDR1 and CDR2 from the germline V gene are MNHEY and SVGAGI. This CDR3 is CASSYERRDEQFF. In DNA form, the CDR3 reads TGTGCCAGCAGTTACGAGCGCCGTGATGAGCAGTTCTTC.

For this clonotype: A much larger clone is a single base away; this may be a read error. J is TRBJ1-1 and V is TRBV5-1; 7 positions match TRBD1. Germline CDR1 and CDR2: SGHRS and YFSETQ. The ends lost 4 bases at V and 4 bases at J; junction bases unmatched: 7. This CDR3 has 14 residues. The CDR3 loop reads CASSVGTASTEAFF. The CDR3 coding sequence is TGCGCCAGCAGCGTGGGGACAGCGAGCACTGAAGCTTTCTTT.

This clonotype has only a few counts. The rearrangement links TRBV9 to TRBJ2-1; 7 bases are shared with TRBD2. V shed 3 bases and J 6 bases; nucleotides not matched to a gene: 0. The CDR3 covers 12 residues. Germline V lookup: CDR1 SGDLS, CDR2 YYNGEE. CDR3 sequence: CASSASGNEQFF. CDR3 coding DNA: TGTGCCAGCAGCGCTAGCGGCAATGAGCAGTTCTTC. Drawing the rest from reference TRBV9 and TRBJ2-1, the complete variable domain is DSGVTQTPKHLITATGQRVTLRCSPRSGDLSVYWYQQSLDQGLQFLIQYYNGEERAKGNILERFSAQQFPDLHSELNLSSLELGDSALYFCASSASGNEQFFGPGTRLTVL.

This clonotype was counted ten times or more. The chain is built from TRBV20-1 and TRBJ2-5, with D perhaps matching TRBD2 (6 bases). Trimming pared 3 bases from V and 1 base from J, leaving 12 bases between. The CDR3 consists of 14 residues. Per germline, CDR1 DFQATT and CDR2 SNEGSKA (reference sequence). The CDR3: CSARRRGLQETQYF. The CDR3 region has the DNA TGCAGTGCTAGGCGGCGGGGTCTCCAAGAGACCCAGTACTTC.

This clonotype occurred many times. The chain couples TRBV2 to TRBJ1-2, with D possibly being TRBD1 (5 bases). Germline-derived CDR1 and CDR2 are SNHLY and FYNNEI. The CDR3 loop spans 14 amino acids. Trimming took off 1 base at V and 7 bases at J, with 13 bases between the two ends. In DNA form, the CDR3 reads TGTGCCAGCAGTGAAGGAGGCAGGGCCGGTGGCTACACCTTC. Translated: CASSEGGRAGGYTF.

The chain is built from TRBV5-1 and TRBJ1-1, with D hard to call. Per the germline V gene, CDR1 is SGHRS and CDR2 is YFSETQ. Trimming shortened V by 7 bases and J by 4 bases, and 14 bases separated the two germline ends. The CDR3 contains 13 residues. DNA for the CDR3: TGCGCCAGCTTACTGGACCCGACCACTGAAGCTTTCTTT. Translation gives CASLLDPTTEAFF.

The chain employs TRBV9 and TRBJ2-5; D call uncertain. This CDR3 comprises 14 residues. CDR1 SGDLS and CDR2 YYNGEE come from the germline V gene. With 0 bases removed from V and 2 bases from J, the gap between germline ends came to 8 bases. This CDR3 is CASSVDIGQETQYF. CDR3 nucleotide sequence: TGTGCCAGCAGCGTAGATATAGGGCAAGAGACCCAGTACTTC.

The chain uses TRBV6-5 and TRBJ2-5; 8 bases agree with TRBD2. Germline trimming cut 5 bases from V and 4 bases from J; bases unmatched to any gene: 3. The CDR3 sequence is 13 residues long. From germline, CDR1 is MNHEY and CDR2 SVGAGI. The CDR3 loop reads CASSDGGGETQYF. CDR3 DNA: TGTGCCAGCAGTGACGGGGGGGGAGAGACCCAGTACTTC.

This clonotype turned up a few times. The genes are TRBV4-2 and TRBJ2-7, with D tentatively TRBD2 (7 bases). The CDR3 contains 17 residues. V was shortened by 0 bases and J by 9 bases, with 24 bases between the two germline ends. Germline V gene data show CDR1 as LGHNA and CDR2 as YNFKEQ. The CDR3 coding sequence is TGTGCCAGCAGCCAAGATCTAGGGGGGGGCCGACCTACGAGGCAGTACTTC. It yields the protein CASSQDLGGGRPTRQYF.

This chain connects TRBV5-1 to TRBJ2-1; 10 bases map to TRBD2. V shed 0 bases, J shed 8 bases, and the junction held 5 bases outside the gene matches. Germline V gene lookup returns CDR1 SGHRS and CDR2 YFSETQ. The CDR3 consists of 15 residues. CDR3 DNA: TGCGCCAGCAGCTTGGGTAGCGGGGGGATCCATGAGCAGTTCTTC. This gives the protein CASSLGSGGIHEQFF.

In regard to this clonotype: A junction end diverges from the germline sequence, so it may reflect a read error. The J gene is TRBJ1-1, the V gene TRBV6-7, with D perhaps matching TRBD1 (6 bases). TRBV6-7 is classed as an ORF, of uncertain function. This CDR3 comprises 19 residues. The CDR3 DNA reads TGTGCCAGCAGTTACTCCCAACCCGGGGAGGGGAAGAGGGACACTGAAGTTTTCTTT. Translating gives CASSYSQPGEGKRDTEVFF.

This clonotype came up many times. This CDR3 is CASSALASTAGELFF. The DNA for the CDR3 is TGTGCCAGCAGTGCTCTAGCGTCGACCGCCGGGGAGCTGTTTTTT. J is TRBJ2-2 and V is TRBV2; tentative D call: TRBD2 (6 bases). The CDR3 spans 15 residues. Germline V lookup: CDR1 SNHLY, CDR2 FYNNEI. Trimming left V 4 bases short and J 6 bases short, with 15 bases between.

The V and J genes are TRBV5-1 and TRBJ2-3; D gene ambiguous. This CDR3 contains 13 residues. The germline CDR1 and CDR2 sequences are SGHRS and YFSETQ. The ends were cut back, 4 bases at V and 6 bases at J, with 12 bases in the middle. In DNA, the CDR3 is TGCGCCAGCAGCGTGGCCGCGATGGATACGCAGTATTTT. Encoded protein: CASSVAAMDTQYF.

The chain recombines TRBV18 with TRBJ2-4; perhaps TRBD2 as D (5 bases). The DNA end favors TRBJ2-7, so the J call may be wrong. The CDR3 runs 15 residues. CDR1 is KGHSH, CDR2 LQKENI, per germline. The DNA of the CDR3 is TGTGCCAGCTCACCAGGGAGCGGAGCCCCCTACGAGCAGTACTTC. Translation gives CASSPGSGAPYEQYF.

This clonotype was detected only once. The gene calls are TRBV7-6 and TRBJ2-7, with D tentatively TRBD1 (5 bases). The CDR3 consists of 14 residues. The V and J ends lost 5 bases and 6 bases respectively, with 17 bases between them. In germline, CDR1 is SGHVS, CDR2 FNYEAQ. The CDR3 DNA sequence: TGTGCCAGCAGCCTTAGACCCCAGGGCCGCGAGCAGTACTTC. Protein: CASSLRPQGREQYF.

The chain employs TRBV7-2 and TRBJ2-1, with no clear D. Germline V lookup: CDR1 SGHTA, CDR2 FQGNSA. CDR3 length: 13 amino acids. Trimming cost V 5 bases and J 5 bases, with 10 bases left between them. The CDR3 nucleotides are TGTGCCAGCAGCGCCCGACCGGACAATGAGCAGTTCTTC. It translates to CASSARPDNEQFF. The whole variable domain, remainder taken from reference TRBV7-2 and TRBJ2-1, is GAGVSQSPSNKVTEKGKDVELRCDPISGHTALYWYRQSLGQGLEFLIYFQGNSAPDKSGLPSDRFSAERTGGSVSTLTIQRTQQEDSAVYLCASSARPDNEQFFGPGTRLTVL.

The J gene is TRBJ2-6, the V gene TRBV24-1; D unclear. Looked up from germline, CDR1 is KGHDR and CDR2 is SFDVKD. V lost 3 bases and J lost 4, with 9 bases in between. The CDR3 totals 15 residues. The CDR3 nucleotides read TGTGCCACCAGTGATGGGAAATCGGGGGCCAACGTCCTGACTTTC. It specifies CATSDGKSGANVLTF.

There are a few counts of this clonotype. V is TRBV29-1 and J is TRBJ2-7, with D perhaps matching TRBD1 (6 bases). V lost 6 bases to trimming and J lost 3 bases, with 15 bases between them. This CDR3 has 13 residues. Germline assignment: CDR1 SQVTM and CDR2 ANQGSEA. The CDR3 DNA reads as TGCAGCGTCTGGGGGCCGGACAGCTACGAGCAGTACTTC. Translating gives CSVWGPDSYEQYF.